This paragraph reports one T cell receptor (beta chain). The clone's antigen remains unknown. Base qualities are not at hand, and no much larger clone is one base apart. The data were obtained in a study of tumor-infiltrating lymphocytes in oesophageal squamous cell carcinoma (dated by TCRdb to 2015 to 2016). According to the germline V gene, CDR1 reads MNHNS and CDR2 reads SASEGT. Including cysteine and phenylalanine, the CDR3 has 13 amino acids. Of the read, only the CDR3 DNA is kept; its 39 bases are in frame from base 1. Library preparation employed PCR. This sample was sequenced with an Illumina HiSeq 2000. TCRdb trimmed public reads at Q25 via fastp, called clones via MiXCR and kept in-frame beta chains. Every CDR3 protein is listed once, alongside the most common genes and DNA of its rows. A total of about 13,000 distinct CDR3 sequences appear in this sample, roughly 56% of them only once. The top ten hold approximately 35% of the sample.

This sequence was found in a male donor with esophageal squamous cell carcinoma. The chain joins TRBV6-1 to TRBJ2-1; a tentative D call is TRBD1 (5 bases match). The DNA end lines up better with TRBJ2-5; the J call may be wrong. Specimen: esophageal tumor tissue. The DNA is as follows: TGTGCCAGCAGTAAACTCAAGGGGGAGACCCAGTACTTC. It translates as CASSKLKGETQYF.